The present T cell receptor beta chain was sequenced within a study of T cells in Graves' hyperthyroidism and ophthalmopathy. Broader study findings: Blood held most thyroid clonotypes expanded above 0.001 frequency.

Exclusion followed for patients with uncontrolled infection, other autoimmune disease, pregnancy or lactation. PBMCs were sourced from more than 9 ml fresh peripheral blood. V was clipped by 10 bases and J by 4 bases, with 16 bases between them. Germline loops: CDR1 MNHNS, CDR2 SASEGT. The CDR3 covers 13 residues. To note about this clonotype: Its antigen is not known.

The source material, RNA transcripts, was used to amplify TCR beta CDR3 regions. An initial round of RT-PCR targeting the TCR CDR3 relied on the HTBI primer set. Each CDR3 protein gets one entry after TCRdb re-called the multiplex PCR reads with MiXCR. This table has about 510,000 distinct CDR3 sequences, around 15% appearing once. The clonotype comes from a woman in her thirties or forties with Graves' hyperthyroidism. The chain has TRBV6-1 and TRBJ1-1; TRBD1 is a possible D gene (6 bases). What was sequenced was blood. CDR3 bases: TGTGCCATAAACAGCAGGGGTTTCACTGAAGCTTTCTTT. Protein product: CAINSRGFTEAFF.